This T cell receptor beta chain appears in the sequencing data of a study of T cell repertoires in cytomegalovirus infection (dated by TCRdb to about 2019). Background on the whole study: Peptide stimulations targeted recently identified HLA-C-restricted CMV epitopes, whose presentation resists viral immunomodulation, together with well-studied HLA-B-restricted epitopes. Donor HLA type was relevant to the analysis, as public TCR beta signatures indicated carriage of CMV infection together with the matching HLA type.

Sequencing was performed on an Illumina HiSeq 1500. Using fastp trimming at Q25 and MiXCR clonotype assembly, TCRdb reanalyzed the public sequencing data and kept in-frame beta chains. Every CDR3 protein is listed once, alongside the most common genes and DNA of its rows. For this sample the table gives around 540,000 distinct CDR3 sequences, of which 33% were detected only once. The ten largest make up roughly 15% of the sample. The sample's treatment or condition label is to be understood as: in vitro stimulation with specific CMV peptide epitopes to enrich CMV-specific T cells. CDR1 is given as SGHAT and CDR2 as FQDESV, both from the germline V gene (reference sequence). Cut back by 5 bases and 2 bases, the V and J ends lie 13 bases apart. Measured from the cysteine to the phenylalanine, the CDR3 is 14 residues long. Left in the record is the CDR3 DNA by itself, 42 bases read in frame from the first base.

This clonotype was observed a handful of times. The target of this receptor is not known. Base quality data are lacking; no much larger clone is found one base away. On the study overall, not on this receptor specifically: The ex vivo response was dominated by HLA-C-restricted CMV-specific TCR beta clonotypes, and the single most frequent clonotype in two of eight donors was supplied by these HLA-C-restricted clonotypes. Carriers of CMV infection plus the relevant HLA type were discriminated by the cumulative frequency of public TCR beta family members in the study cohort and in an independent roughly 370-donor cohort.

The sequenced sample was cultured PBMCs, obtained from culture after CMV antigen stimulation. The receptor chain draws on TRBV11-1 and TRBJ2-7, with the D gene not confidently named. The TCR was taken from a human donor in good health (CMV status not recorded). Some clones in this sample may be carry-over from other donors' samples. Read as DNA, the sequence is TGTGCCAGCAGCCAAACGGCAGGAACCTACGAGCAGTACTTC. Its product reads: CASSQTAGTYEQYF.